Each of the 15 T cell receptor beta chains below was sequenced from the same sample in a study of OX40 agonist ivuxolimab in advanced cancers. The repertoire was sequenced with immunoSEQ multiplex PCR; TCRdb's copy has only in-frame clones and lacks some. The sample records about 96,000 clones, more than 80% being singletons. This material consisted of CD4+ or CD8+ T cells sorted from blood, taken in a trial of the OX40 agonist ivuxolimab. All receptors come from an adult with an advanced solid tumor such as melanoma, head and neck, liver or kidney cancer.

This clone showed up just once. V is TRBV29-1 and J is TRBJ1-2, with TRBD1 as a possible D gene (5 bases). This CDR3 has 14 amino acids. In germline, CDR1 is SQVTM, CDR2 ANQGSEA. The V end lost 0 bases, the J end lost 5 bases, and 13 bases lay between the germline ends. The CDR3 is CSVEETMGGYGYTF. The CDR3 DNA sequence: TGCAGCGTTGAAGAAACAATGGGGGGATATGGCTACACCTTC.

This clone has more than one count but fewer than ten. This chain uses TRBV30 with TRBJ1-1; D remains unclear. Germline lookup yields CDR1 GTSNPN and CDR2 SVGIG (reference sequence). The CDR3 is made up of 13 amino acids. The V gene lost 2 bases and the J gene lost 2 bases, with 9 bases spanning the gap. In nucleotides, the CDR3 is TGTGCCTGGAGTCTCCAACTTAACACTGAAGCTTTCTTT. This sequence encodes CAWSLQLNTEAFF. Full variable domain (rest looked up from reference TRBV30 and TRBJ1-1): SQTIHQWPATLVQPVGSPLSLECTVEGTSNPNLYWYRQAAGRGLQLLFYSVGIGQISSEVPQNLSASRPQDRQFILSSKKLLLSDSGFYLCAWSLQLNTEAFFGQGTRLTVV.

This chain connects TRBV5-1 to TRBJ2-7; D is possibly TRBD2 (6 bases). The CDR3 is 14 residues long. The V gene lost 4 bases and the J gene lost 4 bases, with 15 bases spanning the gap. Germline CDR1 reads SGHRS; CDR2 reads YFSETQ. CDR3 sequence reads: CASSRSGGAYEQYF. The DNA for the CDR3 is TGCGCCAGCAGCCGGTCCGGAGGGGCATACGAGCAGTACTTC.

The chain has TRBV5-1 and TRBJ2-1, with D tentatively TRBD2 (5 bases). Trimming took off 6 bases at V and 6 bases at J, with 19 bases between the two ends. The CDR3 consists of 15 residues. Germline V CDR1 and CDR2: SGHRS, YFSETQ. CDR3 nucleotide sequence: TGCGCCAGCACGGATGTATCCGAGGGTGGCAATGAGCAGTTCTTC. This sequence encodes CASTDVSEGGNEQFF.

The chain links TRBV7-9 to TRBJ1-6, with 9 bases matching TRBD1. Trimming removed 6 bases from V and 10 bases from J; junction bases left unmatched: 7. The CDR3 consists of 14 residues. Germline V CDR1 and CDR2: SEHNR, FQNEAQ (reference sequence). The CDR3 loop reads CASRGQGLGSPLHF. In DNA, the CDR3 is TGTGCCAGCAGAGGACAGGGGTTAGGATCACCCCTCCACTTT. The complete variable domain, with remaining parts taken from reference TRBV7-9 and TRBJ1-6, reads DTGVSQNPRHKITKRGQNVTFRCDPISEHNRLYWYRQTLGQGPEFLTYFQNEAQLEKSRLLSDRFSAERPKGSFSTLEIQRTEQGDSAMYLCASRGQGLGSPLHFGNGTRLTVT.

This chain connects TRBV5-1 to TRBJ1-4; TRBD1 might be the D (5 bases). Trimming removed 5 bases at V and 1 base at J, with 12 bases between. Germline loops: CDR1 SGHRS, CDR2 YFSETQ. CDR3 length equals 15 residues. Here the CDR3 reads CASRTTGGTNEKLFF. Here the CDR3 DNA reads TGCGCCAGCAGGACAACAGGCGGAACTAATGAAAAACTGTTTTTT.

This chain links TRBV10-3 with TRBJ1-1; 9 bases are a match to TRBD1. V was pared by 6 bases and J by 1 base, with 3 bases of the junction left unmatched. The CDR3 sequence is 14 residues long. Germline V gene lookup returns CDR1 ENHRY and CDR2 SYGVKD. CDR3 bases: TGTGCCATCAGCACAGGGGGCACGAACACTGAAGCTTTCTTT. This sequence encodes CAISTGGTNTEAFF.

The chain employs TRBV7-6 and TRBJ2-1; TRBD1 matches 9 bases. In germline, CDR1 is SGHVS, CDR2 FNYEAQ. The J segment lost 9 bases and the V segment lost 1 base, leaving 7 bases of the junction unmatched. The CDR3 extends over 15 amino acids. The CDR3: CASSLGQGVGGEQFF. The CDR3 nucleotides are TGTGCCAGCAGCTTAGGACAGGGGGTAGGCGGTGAGCAGTTCTTC. Full variable domain (missing parts from reference TRBV7-6 and TRBJ2-1): GAGVSQSPRYKVTKRGQDVALRCDPISGHVSLYWYRQALGQGPEFLTYFNYEAQQDKSGLPNDRFSAERPEGSISTLTIQRTEQRDSAMYRCASSLGQGVGGEQFFGPGTRLTVL.

This sequence joins TRBV18 and TRBJ2-7; D gene ambiguous. Trimming cost V 3 bases and J 3 bases, with 18 bases left between them. CDR1 and CDR2 (germline): KGHSH, LQKENI. The CDR3 is 16 residues long. The CDR3 is CASSPTQPSRNYEQYF. The CDR3 nucleotides read TGTGCCAGCTCACCGACACAACCCAGTCGGAACTACGAGCAGTACTTC.

In its sample, this clone was seen once. This chain uses TRBV7-2 with TRBJ1-6, with 7 bases that match TRBD1. Unmatched junction bases numbered 10, after V lost 2 bases and J lost 9 bases. The germline V gene encodes CDR1 SGHTA and CDR2 FQGNSA. The CDR3 extends over 16 amino acids. CDR3 nucleotides: TGTGCCAGCAGCTTAAATCCGGGGCAGGGGGGTTCACCCCTCCACTTT. It specifies CASSLNPGQGGSPLHF.

The rearrangement uses TRBV2 and TRBJ2-3, with 13 bases fitting TRBD2. Germline V gene sequence: CDR1 SNHLY, CDR2 FYNNEI. This CDR3 is built from 16 residues. V shed 6 bases and J 1 base; nucleotides not matched to a gene: 4. The CDR3 sequence is CASRGGTSGGTDTQYF. CDR3 coding DNA: TGTGCCAGCAGGGGCGGGACTAGCGGGGGCACAGATACGCAGTATTTT.

The rearrangement links TRBV5-1 to TRBJ2-2; D gene uncertain. CDR3 length equals 15 residues. V lost 0 bases and J lost 6, with 12 bases in between. The germline CDR1 and CDR2 sequences are SGHRS and YFSETQ. CDR3 sequence reads: CASSLGDYSPGELFF. The CDR3 region has the DNA TGCGCCAGCAGCTTGGGGGATTATAGTCCCGGGGAGCTGTTTTTT.

The V gene is TRBV14, the J gene TRBJ2-1; 11 positions agree with TRBD2. Looked up from germline, CDR1 is SGHDN and CDR2 is FVKESK. With V trimmed by 0 bases and J by 9 bases, 13 bases remained unmatched. The CDR3 loop spans 18 amino acids. CDR3 region: CASSQELRLAGLNGEQFF. The DNA for the CDR3 is TGTGCCAGCAGCCAAGAGTTGCGACTAGCGGGACTAAATGGTGAGCAGTTCTTC.

This chain connects TRBV29-1 to TRBJ2-2, with D possibly being TRBD1 (7 bases). V was pared by 6 bases and J by 4 bases, with 18 bases between. The CDR3 contains 15 residues. Germline loops: CDR1 SQVTM, CDR2 ANQGSEA. CDR3 residues: CSVGGQTTSTGELFF. The CDR3 bases are TGCAGCGTGGGGGGACAGACAACTTCCACCGGGGAGCTGTTTTTT.

This chain joins TRBV11-2 and TRBJ1-6, with a weak D call TRBD1 (5 bases). Between the trimmed V and J ends, which lost 5 bases and 6 bases, there was a span of 14 bases. Germline CDR1 is SGHAT and CDR2 is FQNNGV. The CDR3 covers 15 residues. The CDR3 sequence is CASSPPGQFNSPLHF. Written as DNA, the CDR3 is TGTGCCAGCAGCCCGCCGGGGCAGTTTAATTCACCCCTCCACTTT.